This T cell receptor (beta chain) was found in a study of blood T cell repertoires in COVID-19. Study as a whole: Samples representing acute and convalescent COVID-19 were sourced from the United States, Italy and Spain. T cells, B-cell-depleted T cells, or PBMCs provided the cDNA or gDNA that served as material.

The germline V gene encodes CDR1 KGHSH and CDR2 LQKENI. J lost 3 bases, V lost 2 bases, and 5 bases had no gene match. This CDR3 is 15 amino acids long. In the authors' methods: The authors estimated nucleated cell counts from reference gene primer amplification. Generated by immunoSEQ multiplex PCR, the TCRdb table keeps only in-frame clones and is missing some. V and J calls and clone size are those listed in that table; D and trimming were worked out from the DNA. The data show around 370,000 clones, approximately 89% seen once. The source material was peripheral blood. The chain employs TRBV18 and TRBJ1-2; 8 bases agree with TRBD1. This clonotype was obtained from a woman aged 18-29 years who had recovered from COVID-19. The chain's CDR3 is CASSPWDRRDYGYTF. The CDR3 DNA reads TGTGCCAGCTCACCATGGGACAGGCGGGACTATGGCTACACCTTC.